A selection of T cell receptor beta chains follows, all from one sample in a study of shared T cell receptors in the human thymus. Some clones are missing from TCRdb's copy, which holds only in-frame ones; the method was immunoSEQ multiplex PCR. The sample has hundreds of thousands of clones, around 89% seen once. These records were also assigned to another study, of human thymus T cells.

Sequencing was performed on thymocytes. Every receptor here comes from a boy in the first two years of life with a congenital heart defect. CDR3s include the opening cysteine and the closing phenylalanine or tryptophan. The order of the fields is J gene, D gene, V gene, CDR3 DNA, CDR3 protein. D genes are given only for firm matches.

j_call: TRBJ2-1; d_call: TRBD2; v_call: TRBV4-2; cdr3_nt: TGTGCCAGCAGCCTTTCCCCCTATCTAGCGGTTGAGCAGTTCTTC; cdr3_aa: CASSLSPYLAVEQFF
j_call: TRBJ2-7; d_call: TRBD1; v_call: TRBV5-6; cdr3_nt: TGTGCCAGCAGCTTGGGGAGCCGACAGGGGCCCTCCTACGAGCAGTACTTC; cdr3_aa: CASSLGSRQGPSYEQYF
j_call: TRBJ2-1; d_call: TRBD2; v_call: TRBV7-9; cdr3_nt: TGTGCCAGCAGCTTCGGTAGCGGGAGGAATGAGCAGTTCTTC; cdr3_aa: CASSFGSGRNEQFF
j_call: TRBJ2-2; d_call: TRBD2; v_call: TRBV27; cdr3_nt: TGTGCCAGCAGTTTCGTAGCGGGAGCCCCTGGAGGCACCGGGGAGCTGTTTTTT; cdr3_aa: CASSFVAGAPGGTGELFF
j_call: TRBJ2-7; d_call: TRBD1; v_call: TRBV30; cdr3_nt: TGTGCCTGGAGTGTACGTAGACAGGGGATCCCCTACGAGCAGTACTTC; cdr3_aa: CAWSVRRQGIPYEQYF
j_call: TRBJ2-1; d_call: TRBD2; v_call: TRBV4-1; cdr3_nt: TGCGCCAGCAGCCAAACCCCCTGGAGGCGGGAGGGCCGTAACAATGAGCAGTTCTTC; cdr3_aa: CASSQTPWRREGRNNEQFF
j_call: TRBJ2-7; d_call: .; v_call: TRBV14; cdr3_nt: TGTGCCAGCAGCCCTCGTTCAGGGGGAAGGTTAAGCTGGTTAACGGGAGGGCCAGCCTACGAGCAGTACTTC; cdr3_aa: CASSPRSGGRLSWLTGGPAYEQYF
j_call: TRBJ2-7; d_call: TRBD1; v_call: TRBV18; cdr3_nt: TGTGCCAGCTCATCCTCGAACCGACAGGGAGATAGCTCCTACGAGCAGTACTTC; cdr3_aa: CASSSSNRQGDSSYEQYF
j_call: TRBJ2-1; d_call: .; v_call: TRBV7-2; cdr3_nt: TGTGCCAGCAGCATCCGGGGGGCCACAGTTGAGCAGTTCTTC; cdr3_aa: CASSIRGATVEQFF
j_call: TRBJ2-7; d_call: TRBD1; v_call: TRBV5-1; cdr3_nt: TGCGCCAGCAGCCGAAGGGACAGAACCTACGAGCAGTACTTC; cdr3_aa: CASSRRDRTYEQYF
j_call: TRBJ2-7; d_call: TRBD2; v_call: TRBV6-1; cdr3_nt: TGTGCCAGCAGTGATCCCGGGACTAGCGCTACCTACGAGCAGTACTTC; cdr3_aa: CASSDPGTSATYEQYF
j_call: TRBJ2-7; d_call: .; v_call: TRBV29-1; cdr3_nt: TGCAGCGCAATATCAGGGTTCCCACTTTACGAGCAGTACTTC; cdr3_aa: CSAISGFPLYEQYF